This is a list of T cell receptor beta chains from one sample in a study of blood T cell repertoires in COVID-19. The assay was immunoSEQ multiplex PCR, and TCRdb's table has in-frame clones only and misses some. The table records 180,000 or so clones, roughly nine tenths of them present only once. Sequencing was done on a sample of peripheral blood. The receptors originated from a woman aged 55-75 years with COVID-19, enrolled during active disease. Each CDR3 is given with its conserved first and last residue. The order of the fields is D gene, clone size, J gene, V gene, CDR3 DNA, CDR3 protein. The D gene is left open where the match is weak. Clone size is shown for a subset of rows, as once, few, many or a class of expanded clone.

NA NA TRBJ1-1 TRBV10-3 TGTGCCACTGTACCCAAAACCGGCACTGAAGCTTTCTTT CATVPKTGTEAFF
TRBD2 once TRBJ2-6 TRBV10-3 TGTGCCATCAGTGCCGGGACTAGCGGCCTACCTGGGGCCAACGTCCTGACTTTC CAISAGTSGLPGANVLTF
NA NA TRBJ2-1 TRBV28 TGTGCCAGCAGTTCCTCTGGCGGAGACTCCTACAATGAGCAGTTCTTC CASSSSGGDSYNEQFF
NA NA TRBJ1-5 TRBV6-5 TGTGCCAGCAGTCCCAGCAGGGTTCAGCCCCAGCATTTT CASSPSRVQPQHF
NA once TRBJ2-3 TRBV9 TGTGCCAGCAGCGTAGGAGGTGGAATGGCAGATACGCAGTATTTT CASSVGGGMADTQYF
TRBD2 once TRBJ2-1 TRBV6-6 TGTGCCAGCAGGAGCGGGAGCTACAATGAGCAGTTCTTC CASRSGSYNEQFF
NA NA TRBJ2-6 TRBV19 TGTGCCAGTATAGCGGTTCCTGGGGCCAACGTCCTGACTTTC CASIAVPGANVLTF
TRBD1 NA TRBJ2-3 TRBV7-2 TGTGCCAGCAGCGATACAGGGGTTGGAAGAGATACGCAGTATTTT CASSDTGVGRDTQYF
NA once TRBJ2-7 TRBV9 TGTGCCAGCAGCGTAGGCGGGACTCCCGCCTACGAGCAGTACTTC CASSVGGTPAYEQYF
TRBD1 NA TRBJ1-1 TRBV19 TGTGCCAGTAGAGAGGACAGGGCTCGGACTGAAGCTTTCTTT CASREDRARTEAFF
TRBD1 NA TRBJ1-2 TRBV27 TGTGCCAGCAGTCCGTGGGGGACAGACTATGGCTACACCTTC CASSPWGTDYGYTF
NA NA TRBJ2-1 TRBV28 TGTGCCAGCAGTTTATCGGGTAATGAGCAGTTCTTC CASSLSGNEQFF
TRBD2 NA TRBJ2-1 TRBV4-3 TGCGCCAGCAGCCACTCTAGCGGGAGAACCAATGAGCAGTTCTTC CASSHSSGRTNEQFF
NA NA TRBJ2-7 TRBV27 TGTGCCAGCAGTTTAGCAGCCGGGAGCGCCTACGAGCAGTACTTC CASSLAAGSAYEQYF
NA NA TRBJ2-4 TRBV3-1/TRBV3-2 TGTGCCAGCAGCCAAAAAGGGGAAGGGAACCAGTACTTC CASSQKGEGNQYF
NA NA TRBJ2-7 TRBV5-1 TGCGCCAGCAGCACGACACAGGGCTCCCAGTACTTC CASSTTQGSQYF
TRBD2 NA TRBJ2-2 TRBV10-3 TGTGCCATCAGTGAGGCGGGACTAGCAATACTCACCGGGGAGCTGTTTTTT CAISEAGLAILTGELFF
TRBD1 NA TRBJ1-4 TRBV28 TGTGCCAGCAGTTTACCTGGGACAGGGGTTGAAAAACTGTTTTTT CASSLPGTGVEKLFF
NA NA TRBJ1-6 TRBV30 TGTGCCTGGAGGGATCGGGATCATTCACCCCTCCACTTT CAWRDRDHSPLHF
TRBD2 NA TRBJ2-7 TRBV15 TGTGCCACCAGCAGAGATCCATTAGCGGGAGGCGAGCAGTACTTC CATSRDPLAGGEQYF
NA NA TRBJ2-1 TRBV4-1 TGCGCCAGCAGCCAAGAAAAACTACTCGGGCAGTTCTTC CASSQEKLLGQFF
NA once TRBJ2-7 TRBV19 TGTGCCAGTAGTATGGGCAGGGCTCAAGAGCAGTACTTC CASSMGRAQEQYF
TRBD2 NA TRBJ2-7 TRBV7-2 TGTGCCAGCAGCTCGGGACTAGCGTTTGCGTCGGAGCAGTACTTC CASSSGLAFASEQYF
NA NA TRBJ1-5 TRBV24-1 TGTGCCACCAGTGTGGGGGGGCGTTGGGATCAGCCCCAGCATTTT CATSVGGRWDQPQHF
TRBD2 NA TRBJ2-7 TRBV4-1 TGCGCCAGCAGCCATGTCCTGACTAGCGGGACCTACGAGCAGTACTTC CASSHVLTSGTYEQYF
TRBD1 NA TRBJ2-3 TRBV9 TGTGCCAGCAGCGTAGATCTAAGGACAGGGGCAGCAGATACGCAGTATTTT CASSVDLRTGAADTQYF
NA NA TRBJ2-2 TRBV5-1 TGCGCCAGCAGAACGGAGCGAACTAACACCGGGGAGCTGTTTTTT CASRTERTNTGELFF
TRBD1 NA TRBJ2-7 TRBV7-6 TGTGCCAGCAGCTTAAGGGACAGGGGGGTATACGAGCAGTACTTC CASSLRDRGVYEQYF
NA NA TRBJ2-5 TRBV9 TGTGCCAGTGGTCGCGGGGAGACCCAGTACTTC CASGRGETQYF
NA NA TRBJ2-7 TRBV18 TGTGCCAGCTCACCACCATCCAGGGCTATCGATAGCGAGCAGTACTTC CASSPPSRAIDSEQYF
TRBD1 NA TRBJ1-5 TRBV19 TGTGCCAGTAGTGCGGACAGGGCGCGCAATCAGCCCCAGCATTTT CASSADRARNQPQHF
NA NA TRBJ2-4 TRBV6-6 TGTGCCAGCAGTTCACGGGGGACGGAAGCCAAAAACATTCAGTACTTC CASSSRGTEAKNIQYF
TRBD1 NA TRBJ1-4 TRBV4-1 TGCGCCAGCAGCTACCGGACAGGGCTCACCCCCGATGAGGAAAAACTGTTTTTT CASSYRTGLTPDEEKLFF
NA NA TRBJ2-1 TRBV7-2 TGTGCCAGCAGCTCAGACAGGTCCCCAACCAACGAGCAGTTCTTC CASSSDRSPTNEQFF
NA NA TRBJ1-2 TRBV30 TGTGCCTGGCGGAGAGGGTTTGGCTATGGCTACACCTTC CAWRRGFGYGYTF
TRBD1 few TRBJ1-2 TRBV24-1 TGTGCCACCAGTCGGACAGGGCGTTATGGCTACACCTTC CATSRTGRYGYTF
TRBD2 NA TRBJ2-5 TRBV4-2 TGTGCCAGCAGCCAAGGGGTAGCGGGAGGAGAAGAGACCCAGTACTTC CASSQGVAGGEETQYF
NA once TRBJ2-7 TRBV9 TGTGCCAGCAGCGTAGGGGGCAGGGCCAACTACGAGCAGTACTTC CASSVGGRANYEQYF
TRBD2 NA TRBJ2-7 TRBV3-1/TRBV3-2 TGTGCCAGCAGCCGCCTAGCGGGAGAGAACGAGCAGTACTTC CASSRLAGENEQYF
TRBD2 NA TRBJ2-5 TRBV9 TGTGCCAGCAGCGTTGGACTAGCGGGAGAGCTGTACCAAGAGACCCAGTACTTC CASSVGLAGELYQETQYF
TRBD1 NA TRBJ1-6 TRBV7-9 TGTGCCAGCAGACCAACCGGGACAGGGGGTACACCCCTCCACTTT CASRPTGTGGTPLHF
TRBD2 NA TRBJ2-1 TRBV10-1 TGCGCCAGCAGTGAGACGGGGACTAGCTCCTACAATGAGCAGTTCTTC CASSETGTSSYNEQFF
TRBD1 NA TRBJ1-6 TRBV6-5 TGTGCCAGCAGTTACCTGGGGGCAGGGGGCTATTCACCCCTCCACTTT CASSYLGAGGYSPLHF